This T cell receptor beta chain was sequenced in a study of T cells in Graves' hyperthyroidism and ophthalmopathy. Newly diagnosed patients aged 18 to 65 had hyperthyroidism of under 2 months' duration. Exclusion followed for patients with uncontrolled infection, other autoimmune disease, pregnancy or lactation. Findings and caveats of the study: By a 13 V-J model, ophthalmopathy was set apart from stable hyperthyroidism. Model output signaled ophthalmopathy a median around 6.9 months ahead of onset.

The CDR3 regions of TCR beta were amplified from RNA transcripts. An initial round of RT-PCR targeting the TCR CDR3 relied on the HTBI primer set. TCRdb redid the calling of the multiplex PCR reads with MiXCR, one entry per CDR3 protein. The repertoire holds roughly 130,000 distinct CDR3 sequences, with approximately 24% as singletons. This clonotype was found a few times. What it binds is unknown. The CDR3 has 16 residues. Trimming cost V 0 bases and J 4 bases, with 16 bases left between them. The germline V gene encodes CDR1 DFQATT and CDR2 SNEGSKA (reference sequence). The sample was blood. The origin of this receptor is a woman aged 50 to 65 with Graves' hyperthyroidism that later progressed to Graves' ophthalmopathy. The chain is built from TRBV20-1 and TRBJ1-5; D remains ambiguous. The CDR3 DNA is TGCAGTGCTAGAGATCTAGTCAGCCTGGGGAATCAGCCCCAGCATTTT. This encodes CSARDLVSLGNQPQHF.